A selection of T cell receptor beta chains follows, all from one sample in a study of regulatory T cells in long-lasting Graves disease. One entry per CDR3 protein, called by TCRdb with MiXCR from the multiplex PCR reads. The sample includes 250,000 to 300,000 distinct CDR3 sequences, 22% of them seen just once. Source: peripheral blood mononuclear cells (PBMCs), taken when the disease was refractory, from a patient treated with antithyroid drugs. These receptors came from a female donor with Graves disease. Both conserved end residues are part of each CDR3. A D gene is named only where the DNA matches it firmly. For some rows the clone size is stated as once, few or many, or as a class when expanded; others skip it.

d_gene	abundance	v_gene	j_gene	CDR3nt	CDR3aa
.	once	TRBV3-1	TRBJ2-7	TGTGCCAGCAGTCAACCTCTAGGAGGGGAGCAGTACTTC	CASSQPLGGEQYF
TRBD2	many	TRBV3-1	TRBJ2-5	TGTGCCAGTCGGTGGGGACTAGGATCGGAGACCCAGTACTTC	CASRWGLGSETQYF
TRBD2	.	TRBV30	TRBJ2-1	TGTGCCTGGAGTCTCCTAGCGGGAGCGTATGAGCAGTTCTTC	CAWSLLAGAYEQFF
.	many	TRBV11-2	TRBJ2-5	TGTGCCAGCAGCTTAGGCCAGGCGGCGGAGTGGGGCGAGACCCAGTACTTC	CASSLGQAAEWGETQYF
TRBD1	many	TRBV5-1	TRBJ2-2	TGCGCCAGCAGCCGGGACAGGGTGAACACCGGGGAGCTGTTTTTT	CASSRDRVNTGELFF
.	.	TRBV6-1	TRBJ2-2	TGTGCCAGCAGACGACAGGCGGGCACCGGGGAGCTGTTTTTT	CASRRQAGTGELFF
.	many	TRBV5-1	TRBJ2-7	TGCGCCAGCAGCTTATACGGATACGAGCAGTACTTC	CASSLYGYEQYF
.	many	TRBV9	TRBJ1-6	TGTGCCAGCAGCGTAGCGGGGGAATTGGGTTCACCCCTCCACTTT	CASSVAGELGSPLHF
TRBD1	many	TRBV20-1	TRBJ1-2	TGCAGTGCAGCACATTGGGACAGCCTGGACTATGGCTACACCTTC	CSAAHWDSLDYGYTF
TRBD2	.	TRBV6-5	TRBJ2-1	TGTGCCAGCAGTTCGTCGGAGCGGGAGGTCGATGAGCAGTTCTTC	CASSSSEREVDEQFF
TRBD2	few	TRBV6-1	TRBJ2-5	TGTGCCAGCACCCCGAGCGGGAGGGGAAGAGAGACCCAGTACTTC	CASTPSGRGRETQYF
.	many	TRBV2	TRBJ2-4	TGTGCCAGCAGGGCCCGGACAGTAAAAAACATTCAGTACTTC	CASRARTVKNIQYF
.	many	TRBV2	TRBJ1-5	TGTGCCAGCAGCGACAGTGGGGCGCGGGGCAATCAGCCCCAGCATTTT	CASSDSGARGNQPQHF
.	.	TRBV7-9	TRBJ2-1	TGTGCCAGCACGGTGAATACCTACAATGAGCAGTTCTTC	CASTVNTYNEQFF
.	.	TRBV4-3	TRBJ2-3	TGCGCCAGCAGCCAAGCCCGAGGGGCTAGCGCAGATACGCAGTATTTT	CASSQARGASADTQYF